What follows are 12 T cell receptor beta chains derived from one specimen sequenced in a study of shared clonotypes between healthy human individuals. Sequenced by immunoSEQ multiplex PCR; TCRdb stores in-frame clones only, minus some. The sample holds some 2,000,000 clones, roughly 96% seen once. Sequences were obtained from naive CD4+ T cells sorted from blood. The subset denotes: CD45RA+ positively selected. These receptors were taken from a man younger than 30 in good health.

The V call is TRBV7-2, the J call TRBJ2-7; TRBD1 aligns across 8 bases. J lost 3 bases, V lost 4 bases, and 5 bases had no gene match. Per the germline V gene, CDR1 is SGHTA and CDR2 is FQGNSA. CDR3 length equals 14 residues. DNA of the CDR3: TGTGCCAGCAGCTCCGGACAGGGTATCTACGAGCAGTACTTC. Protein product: CASSSGQGIYEQYF.

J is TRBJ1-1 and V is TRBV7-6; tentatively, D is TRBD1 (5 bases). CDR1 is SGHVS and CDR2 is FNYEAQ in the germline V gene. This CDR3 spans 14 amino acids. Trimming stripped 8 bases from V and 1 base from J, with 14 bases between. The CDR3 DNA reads TGTGCCAGCGCCTCTGATGGGGCGAACACTGAAGCTTTCTTT. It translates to CASASDGANTEAFF.

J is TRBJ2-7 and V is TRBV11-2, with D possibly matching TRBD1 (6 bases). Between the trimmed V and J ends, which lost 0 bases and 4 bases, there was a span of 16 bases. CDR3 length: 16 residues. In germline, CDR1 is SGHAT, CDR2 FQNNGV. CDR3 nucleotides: TGTGCCAGCAGCTTAGAACGCAACAGGGAGAGGTACGAGCAGTACTTC. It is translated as CASSLERNRERYEQYF.

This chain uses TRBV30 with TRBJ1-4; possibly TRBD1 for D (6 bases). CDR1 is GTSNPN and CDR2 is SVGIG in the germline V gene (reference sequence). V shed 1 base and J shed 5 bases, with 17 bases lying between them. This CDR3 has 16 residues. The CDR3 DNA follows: TGTGCCTGGAGTGAGGCCGTAGGGGGAGGGAATGAAAAACTGTTTTTT. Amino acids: CAWSEAVGGGNEKLFF.

The DNA of the CDR3 is TGTGCCATCAGTGAGTCGACAGGCCGGGGCACTGAAGCTTTCTTT. Its protein is CAISESTGRGTEAFF. This chain uses TRBV10-3 with TRBJ1-1, with D possibly being TRBD1 (6 bases). In germline, CDR1 is ENHRY, CDR2 SYGVKD. CDR3 length: 15 residues. The germline V and J ends were trimmed by 0 bases and 4 bases, with 12 bases remaining between them.

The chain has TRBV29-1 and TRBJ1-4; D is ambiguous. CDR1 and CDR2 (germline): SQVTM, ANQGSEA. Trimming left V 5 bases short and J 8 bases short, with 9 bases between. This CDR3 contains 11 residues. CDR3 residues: CSVPRNEKLFF. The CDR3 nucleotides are TGCAGCGTTCCACGGAACGAAAAACTGTTTTTT.

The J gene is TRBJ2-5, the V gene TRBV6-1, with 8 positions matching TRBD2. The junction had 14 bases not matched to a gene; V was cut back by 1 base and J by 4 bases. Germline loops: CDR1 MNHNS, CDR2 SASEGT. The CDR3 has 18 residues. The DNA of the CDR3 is TGTGCCAGCAGTGAAGGGATCACAGCGGGAGCCCAAATAGAGACCCAGTACTTC. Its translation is CASSEGITAGAQIETQYF.

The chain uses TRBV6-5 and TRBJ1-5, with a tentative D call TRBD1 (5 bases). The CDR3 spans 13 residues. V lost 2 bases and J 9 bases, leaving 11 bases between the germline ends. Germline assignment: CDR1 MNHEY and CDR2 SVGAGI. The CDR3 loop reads CASSYGGKGPQHF. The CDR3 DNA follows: TGTGCCAGCAGTTACGGGGGAAAGGGGCCCCAGCATTTT.

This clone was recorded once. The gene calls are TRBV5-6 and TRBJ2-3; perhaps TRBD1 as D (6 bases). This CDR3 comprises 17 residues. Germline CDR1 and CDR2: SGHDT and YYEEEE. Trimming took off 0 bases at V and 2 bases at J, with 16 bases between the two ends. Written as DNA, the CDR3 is TGTGCCAGCAGCTTGGATAAGGGGGTGCGGATCACAGATACGCAGTATTTT. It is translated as CASSLDKGVRITDTQYF.

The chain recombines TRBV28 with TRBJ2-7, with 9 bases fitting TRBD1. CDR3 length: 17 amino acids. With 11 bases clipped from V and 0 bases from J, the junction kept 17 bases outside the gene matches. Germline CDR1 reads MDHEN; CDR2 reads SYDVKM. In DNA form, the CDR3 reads TGTGCCTCACTAAGCAGCCTAGGGACAGGGAGCTCCTACGAGCAGTACTTC. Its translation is CASLSSLGTGSSYEQYF.

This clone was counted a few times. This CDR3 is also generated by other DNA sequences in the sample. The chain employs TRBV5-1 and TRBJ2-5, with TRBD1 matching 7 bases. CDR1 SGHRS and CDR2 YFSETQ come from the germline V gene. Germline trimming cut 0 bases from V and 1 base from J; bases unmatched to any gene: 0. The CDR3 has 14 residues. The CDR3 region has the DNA TGCGCCAGCAGCTTGGGACAGGGCCAAGAGACCCAGTACTTC. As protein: CASSLGQGQETQYF.

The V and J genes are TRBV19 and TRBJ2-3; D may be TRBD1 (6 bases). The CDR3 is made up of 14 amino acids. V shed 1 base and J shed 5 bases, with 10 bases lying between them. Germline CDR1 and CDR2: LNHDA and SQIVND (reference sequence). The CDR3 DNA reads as TGTGCCAGTAGTATAGGGGCCAGGGGAGATACGCAGTATTTT. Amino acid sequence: CASSIGARGDTQYF.